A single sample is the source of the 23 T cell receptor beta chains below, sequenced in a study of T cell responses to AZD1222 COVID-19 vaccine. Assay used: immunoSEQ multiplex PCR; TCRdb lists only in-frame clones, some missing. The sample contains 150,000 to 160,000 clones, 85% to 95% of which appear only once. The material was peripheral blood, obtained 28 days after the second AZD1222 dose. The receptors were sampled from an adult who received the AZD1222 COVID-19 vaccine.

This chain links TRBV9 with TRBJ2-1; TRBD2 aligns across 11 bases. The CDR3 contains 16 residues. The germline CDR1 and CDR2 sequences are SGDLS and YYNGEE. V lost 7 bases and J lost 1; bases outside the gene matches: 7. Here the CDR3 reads CASGLAGGLSYNEQFF. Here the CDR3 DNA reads TGTGCCAGCGGATTAGCGGGGGGGCTGTCCTACAATGAGCAGTTCTTC.

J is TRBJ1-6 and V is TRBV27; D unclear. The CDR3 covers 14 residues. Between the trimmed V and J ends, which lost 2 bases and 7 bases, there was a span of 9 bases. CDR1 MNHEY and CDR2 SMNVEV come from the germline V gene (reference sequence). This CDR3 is CASSLRDWNSPLHF. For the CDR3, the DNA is TGTGCCAGCAGTTTAAGAGACTGGAATTCACCCCTCCACTTT.

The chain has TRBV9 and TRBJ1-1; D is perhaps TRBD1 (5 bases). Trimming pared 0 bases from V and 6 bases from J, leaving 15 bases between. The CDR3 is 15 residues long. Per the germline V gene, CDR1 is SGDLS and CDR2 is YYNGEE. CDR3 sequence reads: CASSVVGNGDAEAFF. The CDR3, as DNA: TGTGCCAGCAGCGTAGTAGGGAACGGGGACGCTGAAGCTTTCTTT.

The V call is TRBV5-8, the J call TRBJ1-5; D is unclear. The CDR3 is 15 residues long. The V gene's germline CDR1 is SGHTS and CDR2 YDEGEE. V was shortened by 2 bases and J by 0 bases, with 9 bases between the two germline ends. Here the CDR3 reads CASSLGANSNQPQHF. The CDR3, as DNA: TGTGCCAGCAGCTTAGGAGCAAATAGCAATCAGCCCCAGCATTTT.

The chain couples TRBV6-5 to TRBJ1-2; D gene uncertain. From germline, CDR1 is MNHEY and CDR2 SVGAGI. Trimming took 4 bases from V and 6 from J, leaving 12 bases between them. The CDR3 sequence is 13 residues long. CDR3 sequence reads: CASSLSGLDGYTF. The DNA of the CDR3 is TGTGCCAGCAGTTTGTCAGGATTGGATGGCTACACCTTC.

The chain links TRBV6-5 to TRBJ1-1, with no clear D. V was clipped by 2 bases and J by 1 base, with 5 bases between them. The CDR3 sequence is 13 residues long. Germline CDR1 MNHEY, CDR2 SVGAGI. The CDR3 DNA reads TGTGCCAGCAGTTACGGGCCGAACACTGAAGCTTTCTTT. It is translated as CASSYGPNTEAFF.

The CDR3 region is CASGDQPQHF. Written as DNA, the CDR3 is TGTGCCAGCGGAGATCAGCCCCAGCATTTT. The V call is TRBV28, the J call TRBJ1-5; D is undetermined. Germline V CDR1 and CDR2: MDHEN, SYDVKM. The CDR3 sequence is 10 residues long. The ends were cut back, 8 bases at V and 5 bases at J, with 4 bases in the middle.

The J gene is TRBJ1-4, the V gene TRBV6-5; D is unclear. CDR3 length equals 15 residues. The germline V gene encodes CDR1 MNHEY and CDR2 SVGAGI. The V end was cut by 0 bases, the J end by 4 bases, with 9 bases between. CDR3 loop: CASSYSSEYNEKLFF. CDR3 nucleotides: TGTGCCAGCAGTTACTCATCGGAGTATAATGAAAAACTGTTTTTT.

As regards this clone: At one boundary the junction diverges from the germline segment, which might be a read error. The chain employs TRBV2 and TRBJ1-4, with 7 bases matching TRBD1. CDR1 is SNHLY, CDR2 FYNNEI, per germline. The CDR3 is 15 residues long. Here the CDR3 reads CASREGGTANEKLFF. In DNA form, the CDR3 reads TGTGCCAGCAGGGAAGGGGGGACAGCGAATGAAAAACTGTTTTTT.

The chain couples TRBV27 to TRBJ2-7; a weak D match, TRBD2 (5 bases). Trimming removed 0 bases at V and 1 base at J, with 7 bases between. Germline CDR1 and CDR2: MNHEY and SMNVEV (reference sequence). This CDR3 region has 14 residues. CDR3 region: CASSLSGRSYEQYF. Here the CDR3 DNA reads TGTGCCAGCAGTTTATCAGGGAGATCCTACGAGCAGTACTTC.

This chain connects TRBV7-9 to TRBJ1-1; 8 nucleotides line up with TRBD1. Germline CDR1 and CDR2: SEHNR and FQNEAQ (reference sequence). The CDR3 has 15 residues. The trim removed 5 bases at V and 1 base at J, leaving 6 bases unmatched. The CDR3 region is CASSPWDRSNTEAFF. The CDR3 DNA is TGTGCCAGCAGCCCCTGGGACAGGTCGAACACTGAAGCTTTCTTT.

The CDR3 DNA follows: TGTGCCAGCAGACCTCAGGAGAACACTGAAGCTTTCTTT. Its translation: CASRPQENTEAFF. The chain links TRBV7-2 to TRBJ1-1, with no clear D. Germline values: CDR1 SGHTA, CDR2 FQGNSA. Trimming took 6 bases from V and 1 from J, leaving 9 bases between them. The CDR3 is made up of 13 amino acids. The whole variable domain, filled in from reference TRBV7-2 and TRBJ1-1, reads GAGVSQSPSNKVTEKGKDVELRCDPISGHTALYWYRQSLGQGLEFLIYFQGNSAPDKSGLPSDRFSAERTGGSVSTLTIQRTQQEDSAVYLCASRPQENTEAFFGQGTRLTVV.

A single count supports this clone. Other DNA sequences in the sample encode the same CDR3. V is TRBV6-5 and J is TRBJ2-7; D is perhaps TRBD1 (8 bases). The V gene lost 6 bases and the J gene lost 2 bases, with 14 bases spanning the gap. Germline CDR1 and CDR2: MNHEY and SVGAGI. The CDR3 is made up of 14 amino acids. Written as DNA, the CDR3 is TGTGCCAGCAGGAGCGGGACAGGAGCCTACGAGCAGTACTTC. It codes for CASRSGTGAYEQYF.

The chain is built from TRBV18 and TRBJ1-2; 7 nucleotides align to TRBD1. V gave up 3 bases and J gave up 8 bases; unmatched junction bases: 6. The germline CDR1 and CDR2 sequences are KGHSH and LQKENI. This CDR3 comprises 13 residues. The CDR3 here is CASSPQGDQGYTF. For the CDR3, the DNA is TGTGCCAGCTCACCCCAGGGGGATCAAGGCTACACCTTC.

The CDR3 protein is CASSLQGARADTQYF. CDR3 nucleotide sequence: TGCGCCAGCAGCTTGCAGGGGGCTCGGGCAGATACGCAGTATTTT. The V gene is TRBV5-1, the J gene TRBJ2-3; 8 nucleotides match TRBD1. V shed 1 base, J shed 4 bases, and the junction held 5 bases outside the gene matches. The length of the CDR3 is 15 residues. Germline V gene data show CDR1 as SGHRS and CDR2 as YFSETQ.

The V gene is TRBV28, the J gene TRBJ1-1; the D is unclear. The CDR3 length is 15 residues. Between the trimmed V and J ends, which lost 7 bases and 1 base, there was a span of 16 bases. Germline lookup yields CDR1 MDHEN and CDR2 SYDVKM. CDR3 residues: CASTPNGRRNTEAFF. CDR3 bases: TGTGCCAGCACCCCAAACGGGCGGAGGAACACTGAAGCTTTCTTT.

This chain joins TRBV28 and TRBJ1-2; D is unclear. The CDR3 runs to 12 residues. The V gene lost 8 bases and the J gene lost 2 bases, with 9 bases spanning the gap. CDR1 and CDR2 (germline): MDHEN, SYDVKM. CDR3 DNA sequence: TGTGCCAGCCAAGGAGGCAACTATGGCTACACCTTC. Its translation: CASQGGNYGYTF.

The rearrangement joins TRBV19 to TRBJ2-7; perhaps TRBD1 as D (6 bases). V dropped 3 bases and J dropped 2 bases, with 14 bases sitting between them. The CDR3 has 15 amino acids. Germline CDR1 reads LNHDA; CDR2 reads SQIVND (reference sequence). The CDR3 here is CASSIARTAAYEQYF. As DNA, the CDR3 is TGTGCCAGTAGTATTGCCAGGACAGCCGCCTACGAGCAGTACTTC.

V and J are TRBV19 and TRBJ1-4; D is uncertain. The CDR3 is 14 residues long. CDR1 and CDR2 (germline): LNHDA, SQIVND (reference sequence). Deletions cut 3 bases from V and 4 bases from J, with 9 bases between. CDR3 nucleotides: TGTGCCAGTAGTATCCGAACTATTAATGAAAAACTGTTTTTT. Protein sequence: CASSIRTINEKLFF.

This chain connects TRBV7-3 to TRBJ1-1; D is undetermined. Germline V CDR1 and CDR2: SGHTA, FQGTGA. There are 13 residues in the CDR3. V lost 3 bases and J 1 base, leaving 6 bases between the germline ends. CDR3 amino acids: CASSFSPNTEAFF. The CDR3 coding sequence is TGTGCCAGCAGCTTTAGTCCGAACACTGAAGCTTTCTTT. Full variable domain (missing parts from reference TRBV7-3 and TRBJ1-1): GAGVSQTPSNKVTEKGKYVELRCDPISGHTALYWYRQSLGQGPEFLIYFQGTGAADDSGLPNDRFFAVRPEGSVSTLKIQRTERGDSAVYLCASSFSPNTEAFFGQGTRLTVV.

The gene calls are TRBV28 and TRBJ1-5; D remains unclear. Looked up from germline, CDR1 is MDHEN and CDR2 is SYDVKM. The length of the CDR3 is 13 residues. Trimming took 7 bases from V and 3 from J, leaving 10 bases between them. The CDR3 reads CASKEVLNQPQHF. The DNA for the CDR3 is TGTGCCAGCAAGGAAGTCCTCAATCAGCCCCAGCATTTT.

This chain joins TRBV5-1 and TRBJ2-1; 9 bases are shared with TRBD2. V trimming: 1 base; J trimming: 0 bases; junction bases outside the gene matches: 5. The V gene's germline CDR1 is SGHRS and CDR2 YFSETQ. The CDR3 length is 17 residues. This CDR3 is CASSLFLAGSSYNEQFF. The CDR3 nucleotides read TGCGCCAGCAGCTTGTTTCTAGCGGGGAGCTCCTACAATGAGCAGTTCTTC.

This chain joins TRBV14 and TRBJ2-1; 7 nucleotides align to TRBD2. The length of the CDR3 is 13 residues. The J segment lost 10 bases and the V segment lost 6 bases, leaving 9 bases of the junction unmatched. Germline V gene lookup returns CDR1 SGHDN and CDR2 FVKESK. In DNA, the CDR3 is TGTGCCAGCAGTTGGACTGCCGGGGGGGAGCAGTTCTTC. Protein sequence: CASSWTAGGEQFF.